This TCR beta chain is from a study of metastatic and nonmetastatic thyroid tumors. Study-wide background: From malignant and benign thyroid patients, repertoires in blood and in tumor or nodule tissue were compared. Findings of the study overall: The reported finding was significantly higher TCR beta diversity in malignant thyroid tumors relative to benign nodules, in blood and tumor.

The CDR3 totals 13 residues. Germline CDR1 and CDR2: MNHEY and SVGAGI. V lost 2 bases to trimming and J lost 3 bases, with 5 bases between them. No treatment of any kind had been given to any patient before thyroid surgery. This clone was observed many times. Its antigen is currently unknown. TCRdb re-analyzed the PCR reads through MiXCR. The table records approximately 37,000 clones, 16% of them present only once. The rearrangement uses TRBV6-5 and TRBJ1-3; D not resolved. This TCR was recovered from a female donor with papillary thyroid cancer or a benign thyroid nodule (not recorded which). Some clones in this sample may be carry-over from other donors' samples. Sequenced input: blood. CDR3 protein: CASSYDFGNTIYF. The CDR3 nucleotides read TGTGCCAGCAGTTACGACTTTGGAAACACCATATATTTT.